This is a list of T cell receptor beta chains from one sample in a study of beta chain features in type 1 diabetes. The assay was immunoSEQ multiplex PCR, and TCRdb's table has in-frame clones only and misses some. The table lists 600,000 to 750,000 clones, roughly an eighth of them singletons, with 0.095% to 0.15% in the top ten. Material: naive CD4+ T cells from blood. Receptors originate from a man aged 25 to 40 with type 1 diabetes. The CDR3 runs from the conserved cysteine through the conserved F or W.

v_gene	j_gene	CDR3aa
TRBV5-4	TRBJ2-1	CASSSGTGNYNEQFF
TRBV6-6	TRBJ2-7	CASRQRSSGDDEQYF
TRBV30	TRBJ2-1	CAWSSGLPLDEQFF
TRBV27	TRBJ2-5	CASSLGGRRKDLQETQYF
TRBV30	TRBJ1-2	CAWSPGTGGNYGYTF
TRBV6-5	TRBJ1-2	CASSYSRGYYGYTF
TRBV9	TRBJ2-1	CASSVGGDRGNEQFF
TRBV18	TRBJ1-1	CASSLEGPSEAFF
TRBV6-6	TRBJ2-7	CASSLREYEQYF
TRBV5-4	TRBJ2-3	CASSLRSGGADTQYF
TRBV29-1	TRBJ2-1	CSIRDRGGYNEQFF
TRBV28	TRBJ2-3	CASSRTDSTDTQYF
TRBV28	TRBJ2-7	CASSLPGRAYEQYF